Following are 20 T cell receptor beta chains from one sample sequenced in a study of blood T cell repertoires in COVID-19. Method: immunoSEQ multiplex PCR; TCRdb's copy keeps in-frame clones and lacks some. Among 650,000 to 800,000 clones listed, over 80% were seen once. Source material: peripheral blood. The receptor set was obtained from a woman under 30 with acute or convalescent COVID-19.

This clone appeared once. This sequence joins TRBV4-3 and TRBJ2-3, with D unclear. Trimming left V 0 bases short and J 1 base short, with 5 bases between. CDR1 and CDR2 from the germline V gene are LGHNA and YSLEER. The CDR3 contains 14 residues. The CDR3 DNA is TGCGCCAGCAGCCAAGAAGAGGGCACAGATACGCAGTATTTT. Its protein product is CASSQEEGTDTQYF.

The chain is built from TRBV2 and TRBJ2-3, with 9 bases identical to TRBD1. This CDR3 contains 18 residues. V dropped 0 bases and J dropped 3; count of bases not matched to a gene: 10. Germline V gene lookup returns CDR1 SNHLY and CDR2 FYNNEI. The chain's CDR3 is CASSEALLGTGRTDTQYF. In DNA form, the CDR3 reads TGTGCCAGCAGTGAAGCGCTTCTAGGGACAGGGAGGACAGATACGCAGTATTTT.

The chain couples TRBV7-2 to TRBJ2-3; D is unclear. Germline V gives CDR1 SGHTA, CDR2 FQGNSA. This CDR3 is 12 amino acids long. The V and J ends lost 1 base and 6 bases respectively, with 5 bases between them. The chain's CDR3 is CASSLGRDTQYF. The CDR3, as DNA: TGTGCCAGCAGCTTAGGGCGGGATACGCAGTATTTT.

This chain uses TRBV18 with TRBJ1-3; TRBD1 aligns across 11 bases. Germline CDR1 KGHSH, CDR2 LQKENI. Trimming took 5 bases from V and 5 from J; bases not matched to a gene: 11. This CDR3 region has 17 residues. CDR3 nucleotides: TGTGCCAGCTCATCTACACGAGGACAGGGGGCCCGAAACACCATATATTTT. This codes for CASSSTRGQGARNTIYF. The complete variable domain, with remaining parts taken from reference TRBV18 and TRBJ1-3, reads NAGVMQNPRHLVRRRGQEARLRCSPMKGHSHVYWYRQLPEEGLKFMVYLQKENIIDESGMPKERFSAEFPKEGPSILRIQQVVRGDSAAYFCASSSTRGQGARNTIYFGEGSWLTVV.

The rearrangement joins TRBV5-1 to TRBJ2-5; 10 nucleotides match TRBD2. CDR1 SGHRS and CDR2 YFSETQ come from the germline V gene. Germline trimming cut 4 bases from V and 1 base from J; bases unmatched to any gene: 7. The CDR3 is 16 amino acids. The CDR3 loop is CASSQGTSAFQETQYF. The DNA of the CDR3 is TGCGCCAGCAGCCAGGGGACTAGCGCCTTCCAAGAGACCCAGTACTTC.

The chain couples TRBV6-5 to TRBJ1-1; D unresolved. CDR1 MNHEY and CDR2 SVGAGI come from the germline V gene. This CDR3 has 15 residues. V lost 7 bases to trimming and J lost 1 base, with 16 bases between them. The CDR3 reads CASILREKTNTEAFF. The CDR3 bases are TGTGCCAGCATATTAAGGGAGAAGACGAACACTGAAGCTTTCTTT.

V and J are TRBV4-2 and TRBJ2-1, with D perhaps matching TRBD1 (6 bases). Per the germline V gene, CDR1 is LGHNA and CDR2 is YNFKEQ. V was trimmed by 0 bases and J by 0 bases, leaving 9 bases between them. The CDR3 consists of 16 residues. CDR3 loop: CASSQDQGTSYNEQFF. The CDR3 DNA is TGTGCCAGCAGCCAAGATCAGGGGACCTCCTACAATGAGCAGTTCTTC.

Of note for this clone: Mismatch with germline at one junction end may stem from a read error. The CDR3 nucleotides are TGTGCCAGCAGCGACCGGACAGGTTCGGCATTC. Protein: CASSDRTGSAF. V is TRBV7-9 and J is TRBJ1-4, with 7 bases fitting TRBD1. The length of the CDR3 is 11 residues. Germline V gene data show CDR1 as SEHNR and CDR2 as FQNEAQ (reference sequence).

The V call is TRBV27, the J call TRBJ1-6; D might be TRBD1 (5 bases). CDR3 size: 18 residues. The V gene lost 0 bases and the J gene lost 5 bases, with 17 bases spanning the gap. Germline V lookup: CDR1 MNHEY, CDR2 SMNVEV (reference sequence). The CDR3 protein is CASSLSPSGIFNNSPLHF. CDR3 bases: TGTGCCAGCAGTTTATCGCCCTCAGGGATCTTTAATAATTCACCCCTCCACTTT.

V gene TRBV14 combines with J gene TRBJ2-3, with D tentatively TRBD2 (5 bases). Germline CDR1 SGHDN, CDR2 FVKESK. The CDR3 is 13 residues long. V lost 1 base to trimming and J lost 8 bases, with 10 bases between them. The CDR3 region has the DNA TGTGCCAGCAGCCAAGCCCAGGCGGGTACGCAGTATTTT. Translated, it gives CASSQAQAGTQYF.

This chain uses TRBV29-1 with TRBJ2-7; 7 bases match TRBD1. Trimming cost V 6 bases and J 2 bases; bases outside gene matches: 13. The CDR3 is 15 amino acids. Germline CDR1 and CDR2: SQVTM and ANQGSEA. The CDR3 sequence is CSVGYWGQQAYEQYF. The DNA of the CDR3 is TGCAGCGTCGGCTATTGGGGACAGCAAGCCTACGAGCAGTACTTC.

The chain uses TRBV5-4 and TRBJ2-5, with D possibly being TRBD2 (7 bases). Germline V gives CDR1 SGHNT, CDR2 YYREEE (reference sequence). Between the trimmed V and J ends, which lost 4 bases and 6 bases, there was a span of 22 bases. The CDR3 contains 16 residues. In nucleotides, the CDR3 is TGTGCCAGCAGCCCGGGGGGACATACTACTAAGAAGACCCAGTACTTC. Its translation is CASSPGGHTTKKTQYF. The full variable domain, completed using reference TRBV5-4 and TRBJ2-5, is ETGVTQSPTHLIKTRGQQVTLRCSSQSGHNTVSWYQQALGQGPQFIFQYYREEENGRGNFPPRFSGLQFPNYSSELNVNALELDDSALYLCASSPGGHTTKKTQYFGPGTRLLVL.

The CDR3 DNA reads TGTGCCAGCAGCCAATATTTTGGGACAGTCTATGGCTACACCTTC. Residues: CASSQYFGTVYGYTF. The chain has TRBV14 and TRBJ1-2; 7 positions agree with TRBD1. CDR1 and CDR2 (germline): SGHDN, FVKESK. V lost 2 bases and J lost 4; bases outside the gene matches: 7. CDR3 length: 15 amino acids.

J is TRBJ2-6 and V is TRBV9, with 8 nucleotides matching TRBD2. This CDR3 is built from 18 residues. V dropped 3 bases and J dropped 2; count of bases not matched to a gene: 10. The germline V gene encodes CDR1 SGDLS and CDR2 YYNGEE. CDR3 nucleotide sequence: TGTGCCAGCAGCGATTCACCGGGACTAGAGGCTGGGGCCAACGTCCTGACTTTC. This codes for CASSDSPGLEAGANVLTF.

This clone showed up just a few times. The V and J genes are TRBV6-1 and TRBJ2-5; D is perhaps TRBD1 (6 bases). The CDR3 sequence is 14 residues long. The germline V gene has CDR1 MNHNS and CDR2 SASEGT. Trimming stripped 0 bases from V and 14 bases from J, with 19 bases between. CDR3 sequence (DNA): TGTGCCAGCAGTGAAGCCCTGGTAATGGACAGCTATTACTTC. Protein: CASSEALVMDSYYF.

The chain recombines TRBV6-2 or TRBV6-3 with TRBJ1-2; 7 bases line up with TRBD1. This CDR3 spans 15 amino acids. V trimming: 2 bases; J trimming: 8 bases; junction bases outside the gene matches: 11. Germline values: CDR1 MNHEY, CDR2 SVGEGT. Here the CDR3 DNA reads TGTGCCAGCAGTTACAATGCTGGGCAGGGGGGCGGCTACACCTTC. It encodes CASSYNAGQGGGYTF.

The sample holds one count of this clone. V usage is TRBV4-1 and J usage is TRBJ1-5; D remains unclear. V shed 1 base and J shed 2 bases, with 15 bases lying between them. CDR3 length: 17 residues. From germline, CDR1 is MGHRA and CDR2 YSYEKL. The CDR3 reads CASSQGWRGSGNQPQHF. CDR3 sequence (DNA): TGCGCCAGCAGCCAAGGGTGGCGGGGTTCGGGCAATCAGCCCCAGCATTTT.

In DNA, the CDR3 is TGTGCCAGCAGTGGGATCAGGGCAGATACGCAGTATTTT. Its protein product is CASSGIRADTQYF. This chain uses TRBV2 with TRBJ2-3, with a tentative D call TRBD1 (5 bases). Trimming left V 4 bases short and J 4 bases short, with 9 bases between. This CDR3 region has 13 residues. The V gene's germline CDR1 is SNHLY and CDR2 FYNNEI.

Only a few counts were recorded for this clone. The gene calls are TRBV5-6 and TRBJ1-3; D is perhaps TRBD1 (5 bases). The CDR3 loop spans 16 amino acids. The germline gives CDR1 SGHDT, CDR2 YYEEEE. V shed 1 base and J shed 6 bases, with 17 bases lying between them. This chain's CDR3 is CASSLRLLLGPNTIYF. The CDR3 region has the DNA TGTGCCAGCAGCTTGCGTCTGCTGCTGGGGCCAAACACCATATATTTT.

The V and J genes are TRBV5-4 and TRBJ1-2, with unresolved D. Germline V gene data show CDR1 as SGHNT and CDR2 as YYREEE (reference sequence). V lost 4 bases and J 2 bases, leaving 15 bases between the germline ends. CDR3 length equals 15 residues. The DNA of the CDR3 is TGTGCCAGCAGCCCGGCGGCCATTCTAAACTATGGCTACACCTTC. As protein: CASSPAAILNYGYTF.